This is a list of T cell receptor beta chains from one sample in a study of cytotoxic CD8 clonotypes in ibrutinib-treated CLL. The repertoire was sequenced with immunoSEQ multiplex PCR; TCRdb's copy has only in-frame clones and lacks some. Altogether about 84,000 clones are present, around 84% being singletons, with the ten largest covering roughly 5.4%. The sample here was PBMCs, taken before ibrutinib treatment. Every receptor here comes from a human donor with chronic lymphocytic leukemia. Each CDR3 is given with its conserved first and last residue. Fields, in order: clone size, V gene, J gene, CDR3 protein. Some rows have no size entry. The others give once, few or many, or a class for an expanded clone.

NA	TRBV9	TRBJ2-1	CASSADSGNEQFF
NA	TRBV11-2	TRBJ2-5	CASSWAKGEGFRETQYF
NA	TRBV29-1	TRBJ1-2	CSVEGQAAPRNYGYTF
NA	TRBV11-2	TRBJ2-5	CASSLEGVQGPWETQYF
NA	TRBV5-1	TRBJ2-7	CASSLVTGDGTYEQYF
once	TRBV30	TRBJ1-2	CAWSAQGDGYTF
few	TRBV6-6	TRBJ2-3	CASSQADTQYF
NA	TRBV5-1	TRBJ1-1	CASSLDGGSGTEAFF
NA	TRBV5-4	TRBJ2-7	CASSSQREFYEQYF
NA	TRBV10-1	TRBJ2-7	CASSELSSGSWEQYF
NA	TRBV7-9	TRBJ2-1	CASSLTTGASYNEQFF
NA	TRBV5-1	TRBJ1-5	CASSAQQGGQPQHF
NA	TRBV7-9	TRBJ1-1	CASSLTGLNTEAFF
NA	TRBV27	TRBJ2-5	CASSGLAEARETQYF
NA	TRBV7-3	TRBJ2-2	CASSSTSGSYTGELFF
NA	TRBV7-8	TRBJ1-1	CASNKGSYDTEAFF
NA	TRBV7-3	TRBJ2-1	CASSGAPSSYNEQFF
NA	TRBV10-1	TRBJ2-7	CASSDGQGGPYEQYF
NA	TRBV6-6	TRBJ2-7	CASSDLIGEQYF
NA	TRBV6-5	TRBJ2-7	CASSRSALLEQYF